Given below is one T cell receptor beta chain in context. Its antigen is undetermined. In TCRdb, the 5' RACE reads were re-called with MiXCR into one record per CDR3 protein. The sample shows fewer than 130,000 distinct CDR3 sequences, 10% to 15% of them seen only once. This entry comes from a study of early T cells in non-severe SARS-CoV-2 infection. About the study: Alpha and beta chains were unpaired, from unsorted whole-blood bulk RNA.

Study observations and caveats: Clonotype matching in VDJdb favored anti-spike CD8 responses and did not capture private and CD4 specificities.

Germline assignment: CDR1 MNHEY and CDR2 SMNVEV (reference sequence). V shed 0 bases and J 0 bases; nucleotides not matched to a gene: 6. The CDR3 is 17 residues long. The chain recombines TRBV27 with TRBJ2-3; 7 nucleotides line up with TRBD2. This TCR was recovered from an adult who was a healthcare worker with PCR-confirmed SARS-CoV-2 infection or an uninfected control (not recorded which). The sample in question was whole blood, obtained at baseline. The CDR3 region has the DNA TGTGCCAGCAGTTTATCGAGGCGGGAGAAGAGCACAGATACGCAGTATTTT. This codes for CASSLSRREKSTDTQYF.